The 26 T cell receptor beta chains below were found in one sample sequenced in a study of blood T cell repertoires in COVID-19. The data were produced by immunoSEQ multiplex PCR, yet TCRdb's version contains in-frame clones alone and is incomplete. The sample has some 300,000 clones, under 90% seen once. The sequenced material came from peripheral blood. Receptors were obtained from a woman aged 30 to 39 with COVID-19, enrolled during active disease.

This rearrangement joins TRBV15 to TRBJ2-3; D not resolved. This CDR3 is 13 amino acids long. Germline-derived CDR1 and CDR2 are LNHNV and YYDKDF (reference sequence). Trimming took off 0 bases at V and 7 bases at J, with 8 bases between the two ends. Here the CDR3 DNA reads TGTGCCACCAGCAGAGATATCCCCCATACGCAGTATTTT. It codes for CATSRDIPHTQYF.

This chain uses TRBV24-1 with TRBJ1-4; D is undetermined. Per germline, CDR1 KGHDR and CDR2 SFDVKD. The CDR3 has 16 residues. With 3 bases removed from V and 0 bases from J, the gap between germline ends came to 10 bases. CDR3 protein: CATSDGSAATNEKLFF. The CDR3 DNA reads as TGTGCCACCAGTGATGGGAGCGCAGCAACTAATGAAAAACTGTTTTTT.

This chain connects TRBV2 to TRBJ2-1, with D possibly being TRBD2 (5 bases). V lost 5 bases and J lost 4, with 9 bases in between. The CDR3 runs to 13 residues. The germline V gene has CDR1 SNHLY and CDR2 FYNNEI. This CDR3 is CASSRGSYNEQFF. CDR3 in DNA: TGTGCCAGCAGTCGAGGGTCATACAATGAGCAGTTCTTC.

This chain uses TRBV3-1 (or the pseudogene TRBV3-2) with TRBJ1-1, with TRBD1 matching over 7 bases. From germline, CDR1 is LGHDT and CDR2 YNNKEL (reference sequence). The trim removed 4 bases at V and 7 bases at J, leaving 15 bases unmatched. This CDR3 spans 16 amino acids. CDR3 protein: CASSLFSQGQLVEAFF. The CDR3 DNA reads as TGTGCCAGCAGCCTCTTCTCCCAGGGACAGCTGGTTGAAGCTTTCTTT.

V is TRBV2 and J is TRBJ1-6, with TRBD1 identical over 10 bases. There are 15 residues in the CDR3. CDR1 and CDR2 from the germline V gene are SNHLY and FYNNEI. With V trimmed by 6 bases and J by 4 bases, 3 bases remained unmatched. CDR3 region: CASRTGGGYNSPLHF. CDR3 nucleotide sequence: TGTGCCAGCAGGACAGGGGGCGGGTATAATTCACCCCTCCACTTT. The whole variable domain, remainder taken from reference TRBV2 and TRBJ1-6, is EPEVTQTPSHQVTQMGQEVILRCVPISNHLYFYWYRQILGQKVEFLVSFYNNEISEKSEIFDDQFSVERPDGSNFTLKIRSTKLEDSAMYFCASRTGGGYNSPLHFGNGTRLTVT.

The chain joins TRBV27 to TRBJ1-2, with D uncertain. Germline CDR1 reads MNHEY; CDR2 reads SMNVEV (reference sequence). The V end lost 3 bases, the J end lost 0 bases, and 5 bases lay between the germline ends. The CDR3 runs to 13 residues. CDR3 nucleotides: TGTGCCAGCAGTTTTCGGGCTAACTATGGCTACACCTTC. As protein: CASSFRANYGYTF.

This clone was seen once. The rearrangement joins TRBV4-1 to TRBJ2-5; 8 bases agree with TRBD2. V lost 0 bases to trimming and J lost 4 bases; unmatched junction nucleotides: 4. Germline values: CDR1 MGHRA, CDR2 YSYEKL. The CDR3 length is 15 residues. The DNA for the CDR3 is TGCGCCAGCAGCCAAGATAGCGGGGCCGGAGAGACCCAGTACTTC. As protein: CASSQDSGAGETQYF.

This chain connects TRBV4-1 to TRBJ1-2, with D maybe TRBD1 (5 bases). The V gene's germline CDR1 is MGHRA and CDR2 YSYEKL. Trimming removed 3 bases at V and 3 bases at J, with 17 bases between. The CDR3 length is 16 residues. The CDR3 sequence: CASSHLLGGQDYGYTF. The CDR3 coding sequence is TGCGCCAGCAGCCACTTGTTGGGTGGACAAGACTATGGCTACACCTTC.

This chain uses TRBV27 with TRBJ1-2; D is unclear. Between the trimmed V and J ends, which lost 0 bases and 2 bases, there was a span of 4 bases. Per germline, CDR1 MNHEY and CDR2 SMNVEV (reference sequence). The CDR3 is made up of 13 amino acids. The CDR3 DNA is TGTGCCAGCAGTTTATCAGCGAACTATGGCTACACCTTC. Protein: CASSLSANYGYTF.

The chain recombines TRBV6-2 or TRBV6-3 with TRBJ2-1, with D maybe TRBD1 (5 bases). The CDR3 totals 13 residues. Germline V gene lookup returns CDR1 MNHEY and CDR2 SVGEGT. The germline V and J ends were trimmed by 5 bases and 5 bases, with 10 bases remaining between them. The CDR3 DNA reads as TGTGCCAGCAGTCGACAGCTCCACAATGAGCAGTTCTTC. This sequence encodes CASSRQLHNEQFF.

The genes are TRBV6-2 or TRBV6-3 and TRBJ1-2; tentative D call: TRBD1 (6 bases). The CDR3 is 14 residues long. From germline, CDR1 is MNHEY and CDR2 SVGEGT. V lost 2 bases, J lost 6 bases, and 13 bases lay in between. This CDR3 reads CASSYPMDSNGYTF. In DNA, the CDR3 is TGTGCCAGCAGTTACCCCATGGACAGCAATGGCTACACCTTC.

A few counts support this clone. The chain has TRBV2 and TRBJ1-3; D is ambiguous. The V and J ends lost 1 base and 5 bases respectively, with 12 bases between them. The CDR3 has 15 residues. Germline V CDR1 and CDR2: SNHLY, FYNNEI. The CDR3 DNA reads TGTGCCAGCAGTGAAGTGGGCGTTCTCCGAAACACCATATATTTT. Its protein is CASSEVGVLRNTIYF.

Written as DNA, the CDR3 is TGTGCCAGCAGCGCACGACAGGGGCCTAATGAAAAACTGTTTTTT. This codes for CASSARQGPNEKLFF. V is TRBV9 and J is TRBJ1-4, with 8 positions matching TRBD1. The CDR3 is 15 amino acids. With V trimmed by 3 bases and J by 3 bases, 4 bases remained unmatched. Germline-derived CDR1 and CDR2 are SGDLS and YYNGEE.

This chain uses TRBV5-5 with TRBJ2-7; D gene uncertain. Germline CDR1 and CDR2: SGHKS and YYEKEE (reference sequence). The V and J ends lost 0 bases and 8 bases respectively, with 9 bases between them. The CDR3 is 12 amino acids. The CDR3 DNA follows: TGTGCCAGCAGCTTGGGGTCGGTCCAGCAGTACTTC. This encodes CASSLGSVQQYF.

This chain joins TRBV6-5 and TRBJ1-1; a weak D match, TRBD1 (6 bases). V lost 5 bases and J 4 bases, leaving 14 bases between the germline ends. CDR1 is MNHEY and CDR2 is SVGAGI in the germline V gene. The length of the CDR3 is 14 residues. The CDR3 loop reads CASSPRDITTEAFF. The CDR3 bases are TGTGCCAGCAGTCCCCGGGACATAACCACTGAAGCTTTCTTT.

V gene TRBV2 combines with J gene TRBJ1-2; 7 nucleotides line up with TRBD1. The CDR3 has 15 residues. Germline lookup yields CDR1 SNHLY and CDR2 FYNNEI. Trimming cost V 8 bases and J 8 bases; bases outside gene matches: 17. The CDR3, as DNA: TGTGCCAGCCCCAAGTCCGAGGGGGCTTCGAGGGGCTACACCTTC. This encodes CASPKSEGASRGYTF.

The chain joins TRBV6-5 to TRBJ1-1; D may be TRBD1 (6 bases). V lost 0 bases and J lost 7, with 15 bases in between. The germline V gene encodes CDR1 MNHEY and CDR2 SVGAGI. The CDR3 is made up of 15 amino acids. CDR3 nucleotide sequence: TGTGCCAGCAGTTACTCGGGTTGGGGGGGCGATGAAGCTTTCTTT. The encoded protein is CASSYSGWGGDEAFF.

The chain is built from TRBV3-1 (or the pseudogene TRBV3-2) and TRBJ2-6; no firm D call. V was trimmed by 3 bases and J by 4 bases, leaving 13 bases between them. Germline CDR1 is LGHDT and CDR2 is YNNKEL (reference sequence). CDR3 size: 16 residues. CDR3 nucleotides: TGTGCCAGCAGCCATCATGACATTGGCGGGGCCAACGTCCTGACTTTC. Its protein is CASSHHDIGGANVLTF.

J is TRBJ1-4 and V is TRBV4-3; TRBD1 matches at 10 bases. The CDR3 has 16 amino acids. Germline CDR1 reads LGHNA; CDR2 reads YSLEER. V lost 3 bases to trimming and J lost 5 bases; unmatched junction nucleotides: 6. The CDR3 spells CASSQGGTGENEKLFF. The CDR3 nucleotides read TGCGCCAGCAGCCAGGGAGGGACAGGGGAAAATGAAAAACTGTTTTTT.

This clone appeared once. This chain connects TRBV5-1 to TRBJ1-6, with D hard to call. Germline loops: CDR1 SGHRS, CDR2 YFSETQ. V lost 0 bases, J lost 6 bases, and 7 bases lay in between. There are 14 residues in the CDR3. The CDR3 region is CASSLDSGNSPLHF. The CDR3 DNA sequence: TGCGCCAGCAGCTTGGACAGCGGTAATTCACCCCTCCACTTT.

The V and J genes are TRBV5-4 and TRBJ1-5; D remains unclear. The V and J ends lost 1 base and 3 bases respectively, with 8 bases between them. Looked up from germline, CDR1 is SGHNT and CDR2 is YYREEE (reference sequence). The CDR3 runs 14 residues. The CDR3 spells CASSLLGSNQPQHF. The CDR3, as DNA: TGTGCCAGCAGCTTGCTAGGTTCCAATCAGCCCCAGCATTTT.

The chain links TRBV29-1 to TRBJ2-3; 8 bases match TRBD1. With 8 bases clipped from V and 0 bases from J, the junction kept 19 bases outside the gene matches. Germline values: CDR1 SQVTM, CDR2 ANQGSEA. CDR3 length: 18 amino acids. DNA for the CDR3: TGCAGCTTCTACCCCCAGTTGACAGGGGATTATAGCACAGATACGCAGTATTTT. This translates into CSFYPQLTGDYSTDTQYF.

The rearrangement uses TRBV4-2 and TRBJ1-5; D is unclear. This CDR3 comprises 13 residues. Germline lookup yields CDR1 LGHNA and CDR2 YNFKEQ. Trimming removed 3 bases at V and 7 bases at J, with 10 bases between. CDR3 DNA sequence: TGTGCCAGCAGCCATGCATCGGGGCAGCCCCAGCATTTT. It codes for CASSHASGQPQHF.

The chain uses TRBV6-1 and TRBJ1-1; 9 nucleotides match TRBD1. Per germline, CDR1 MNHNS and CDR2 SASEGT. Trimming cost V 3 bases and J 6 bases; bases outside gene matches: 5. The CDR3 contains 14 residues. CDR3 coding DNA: TGTGCCAGCAGTGACAGGACAGGGGTTTCTGAAGCTTTCTTT. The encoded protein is CASSDRTGVSEAFF.

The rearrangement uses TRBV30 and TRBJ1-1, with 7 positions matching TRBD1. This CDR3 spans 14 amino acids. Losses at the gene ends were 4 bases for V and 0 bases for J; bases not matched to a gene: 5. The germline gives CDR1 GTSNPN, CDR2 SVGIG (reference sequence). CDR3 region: CAWTRGNVNTEAFF. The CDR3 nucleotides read TGTGCCTGGACCAGGGGGAACGTGAACACTGAAGCTTTCTTT. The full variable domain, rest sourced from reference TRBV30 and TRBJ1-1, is SQTIHQWPATLVQPVGSPLSLECTVEGTSNPNLYWYRQAAGRGLQLLFYSVGIGQISSEVPQNLSASRPQDRQFILSSKKLLLSDSGFYLCAWTRGNVNTEAFFGQGTRLTVV.

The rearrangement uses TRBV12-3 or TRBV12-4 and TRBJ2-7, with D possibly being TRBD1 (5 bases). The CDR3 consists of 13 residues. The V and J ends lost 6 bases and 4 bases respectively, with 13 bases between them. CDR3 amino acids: CASSSGNPYEQYF. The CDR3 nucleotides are TGTGCCAGCAGCTCAGGGAACCCTTACGAGCAGTACTTC.